This TCR beta chain appears in the sequencing data of a study of T cell clones after liver transplantation. Study overall: Three of eight recipients were HCV-positive; others had non-autoimmune, non-viral indications.

Data came from immunoSEQ multiplex PCR; TCRdb stores just in-frame clones and leaves some out. The table has some 80,000 clones, about 85% seen once. This clonotype originated in a human patient who received a liver transplant. Some T cells may trace back to the graft donor. Sequences were derived from CD4+ T cells from blood, sampled around 50 months after liver transplant.

For the CDR3, the DNA is TGTGCCAGCAGCGGCCTAGCGGGAGACGGCACAGATACGCAGTATTTT. Translated, it gives CASSGLAGDGTDTQYF. V and J are TRBV7-3 and TRBJ2-3; TRBD2 matches 10 bases. Germline CDR1 reads SGHTA; CDR2 reads FQGTGA. V trimming: 5 bases; J trimming: 1 base; junction bases outside the gene matches: 6. This CDR3 is 16 amino acids long.